Each of the 20 T cell receptor beta chains below was sequenced from the same sample in a study of CD8 T cells in ankylosing spondylitis. Notes on the study in general: Ankylosing spondylitis blood seemed to carry a telltale TCR beta motif made of several highly homologous variants.

TCRdb re-derived calls from the 5' RACE reads in MiXCR, one entry per CDR3 protein. The data contain 450,000 or so distinct CDR3 sequences, 26% of them singletons. Antigens of these TCRs are unknown. Input material: blood, either unsorted or a sorted T cell fraction (not recorded which). Source of these receptors: a male donor with ankylosing spondylitis.

The chain employs TRBV12-3 or TRBV12-4 and TRBJ2-1, with a tentative D call TRBD2 (5 bases). Trimming stripped 3 bases from V and 6 bases from J, with 9 bases between. This CDR3 is 13 amino acids long. CDR3 amino acids: CASSLSSLNEQFF. CDR3 nucleotide sequence: TGTGCCAGCAGTTTGTCTAGCCTCAATGAGCAGTTCTTC.

The chain has TRBV20-1 and TRBJ2-5; 12 nucleotides match TRBD2. Germline CDR1 is DFQATT and CDR2 is SNEGSKA (reference sequence). Trimming at V came to 2 bases and at J to 5 bases, leaving 6 bases not matched to a gene. The CDR3 covers 15 residues. The CDR3 sequence is CSARKTSGSWETQYF. The CDR3 DNA sequence: TGCAGTGCTAGAAAGACTAGCGGGAGCTGGGAGACCCAGTACTTC.

This clonotype has a handful of counts. This chain joins TRBV5-1 and TRBJ2-3; D gene unclear. The CDR3 length is 14 residues. Germline CDR1 is SGHRS and CDR2 is YFSETQ. Trimming took off 4 bases at V and 3 bases at J, with 12 bases between the two ends. As DNA, the CDR3 is TGCGCCAGCAGCCCGGCGGCGTCTACAGATACGCAGTATTTT. Amino acids: CASSPAASTDTQYF. The variable domain in full, with the rest retrieved from reference TRBV5-1 and TRBJ2-3, is KAGVTQTPRYLIKTRGQQVTLSCSPISGHRSVSWYQQTPGQGLQFLFEYFSETQRNKGNFPGRFSGRQFSNSRSEMNVSTLELGDSALYLCASSPAASTDTQYFGPGTRLTVL.

CDR3 loop: CAIGEDGNQPQHF. The CDR3 region has the DNA TGTGCCATCGGGGAGGACGGCAATCAGCCCCAGCATTTT. J is TRBJ1-5 and V is TRBV10-3; D is unclear. Germline loops: CDR1 ENHRY, CDR2 SYGVKD. There are 13 residues in the CDR3. Trimming removed 8 bases from V and 2 bases from J, with 10 bases in between.

V and J are TRBV24-1 and TRBJ1-3; 7 bases are a match to TRBD1. CDR1 and CDR2 from the germline V gene are KGHDR and SFDVKD. There are 15 residues in the CDR3. The ends lost 5 bases at V and 1 base at J; junction bases unmatched: 4. Here the CDR3 DNA reads TGTGCCACCAGTGCCCCGGGACAGTCTGGAAACACCATATATTTT. This encodes CATSAPGQSGNTIYF.

The V and J genes are TRBV5-6 and TRBJ2-1, with D hard to call. The CDR3 spans 14 residues. CDR1 is SGHDT, CDR2 YYEEEE, per germline. Trimming stripped 2 bases from V and 2 bases from J, with 8 bases between. In DNA, the CDR3 is TGTGCCAGCAGCTTCGTGGTCCCCTACAATGAGCAGTTCTTC. Its translation: CASSFVVPYNEQFF.

This clonotype was seen only a few times. CDR3 sequence: CASTVDTRFPPYF. CDR3 bases: TGTGCCAGCACGGTGGACACGAGGTTCCCTCCGTACTTC. V usage is TRBV12-3 or TRBV12-4 and J usage is TRBJ2-4, with a weak D call TRBD1 (5 bases). With 7 bases removed from V and 15 bases from J, the gap between germline ends came to 22 bases. This CDR3 has 13 residues.

This chain connects TRBV10-3 to TRBJ1-1; 8 bases align to TRBD1. The germline V gene has CDR1 ENHRY and CDR2 SYGVKD. After removal of 0 bases from V and 5 bases from J, the junction contained 5 bases not matched to a gene. This CDR3 comprises 15 residues. CDR3 coding DNA: TGTGCCATCAGTGAGTCGGTACAGGGGGGGACTGAAGCTTTCTTT. The encoded protein is CAISESVQGGTEAFF.

This clonotype was recorded only once. This chain links TRBV7-9 with TRBJ2-3; the D is unclear. Per the germline V gene, CDR1 is SEHNR and CDR2 is FQNEAQ (reference sequence). The V end lost 1 base, the J end lost 0 bases, and 8 bases lay between the germline ends. The CDR3 runs 15 residues. The CDR3 reads CASSLEGLSTDTQYF. CDR3 nucleotides: TGTGCCAGCAGCTTAGAAGGCCTTAGCACAGATACGCAGTATTTT.

This clonotype occurred a few times. The rearrangement uses TRBV24-1 and TRBJ2-1; 7 bases agree with TRBD1. Germline trimming cut 4 bases from V and 5 bases from J; bases unmatched to any gene: 10. The V gene's germline CDR1 is KGHDR and CDR2 SFDVKD. The CDR3 has 16 residues. The CDR3 loop is CATSDPRDSLNNEQFF. CDR3 DNA sequence: TGTGCCACCAGTGACCCCCGGGACAGCTTAAACAATGAGCAGTTCTTC.

The chain links TRBV30 to TRBJ2-7; a possible D gene is TRBD2 (5 bases). Trimming cost V 5 bases and J 1 base, with 9 bases left between them. Per germline, CDR1 GTSNPN and CDR2 SVGIG (reference sequence). CDR3 length: 12 residues. The DNA of the CDR3 is TGTGCCTGGGAGGACTCATCCTACGAGCAGTACTTC. Encoded protein: CAWEDSSYEQYF.

In this sample, this clonotype turned up many times. CDR3 region: CSVDPGQGAHEQFF. Here the CDR3 DNA reads TGCAGCGTTGACCCGGGACAGGGTGCTCATGAGCAGTTCTTC. The gene calls are TRBV29-1 and TRBJ2-1, with 9 bases that match TRBD1. The CDR3 spans 14 residues. With 3 bases clipped from V and 8 bases from J, the junction kept 8 bases outside the gene matches. The germline gives CDR1 SQVTM, CDR2 ANQGSEA.

The rearrangement joins TRBV10-3 to TRBJ2-5; 7 nucleotides agree with TRBD1. CDR3 length: 14 amino acids. Germline loops: CDR1 ENHRY, CDR2 SYGVKD. Trimming removed 5 bases from V and 2 bases from J; junction bases left unmatched: 5. CDR3 loop: CAISTDRDQETQYF. The CDR3 coding sequence is TGTGCCATCAGTACAGACAGGGATCAAGAGACCCAGTACTTC.

The chain combines TRBV5-1 with TRBJ2-1; D remains unclear. The V gene's germline CDR1 is SGHRS and CDR2 YFSETQ. CDR3 length: 12 residues. V lost 2 bases to trimming and J lost 4 bases, with 4 bases between them. CDR3 protein: CASSFEYNEQFF. For the CDR3, the DNA is TGCGCCAGCAGCTTCGAATACAATGAGCAGTTCTTC.

There are a few counts of this clonotype. This chain uses TRBV7-9 with TRBJ2-5; D is unclear. V was shortened by 1 base and J by 5 bases, with 11 bases between the two germline ends. The CDR3 has 14 amino acids. Germline V lookup: CDR1 SEHNR, CDR2 FQNEAQ (reference sequence). The chain's CDR3 is CASSLVPGTETQYF. The DNA of the CDR3 is TGTGCCAGCAGCTTAGTACCGGGTACGGAGACCCAGTACTTC.

The chain joins TRBV9 to TRBJ2-2; D unresolved. Germline V gene sequence: CDR1 SGDLS, CDR2 YYNGEE. V was pared by 2 bases and J by 1 base, with 6 bases between. This CDR3 comprises 14 residues. DNA for the CDR3: TGTGCCAGCAGCGTGGGAAAGAACACCGGGGAGCTGTTTTTT. This sequence encodes CASSVGKNTGELFF.

This clonotype was seen at least ten times. V and J are TRBV3-1 and TRBJ1-1; D call uncertain. Germline V gene data show CDR1 as LGHDT and CDR2 as YNNKEL (reference sequence). V was shortened by 1 base and J by 4 bases, with 10 bases between the two germline ends. The length of the CDR3 is 14 residues. The CDR3 DNA reads TGTGCCAGCAGCCAAGGAACCGGCGGCACTGAAGCTTTCTTT. Protein sequence: CASSQGTGGTEAFF.

The chain has TRBV5-1 and TRBJ1-5; TRBD1 agrees at 8 bases. This CDR3 is 15 amino acids long. In germline, CDR1 is SGHRS, CDR2 YFSETQ. The ends lost 1 base at V and 4 bases at J; junction bases unmatched: 4. The CDR3 DNA reads TGCGCCAGCAGCTTGAACGGACAGGGTAATCAGCCCCAGCATTTT. It translates to CASSLNGQGNQPQHF.

This clonotype occurred many times. The CDR3 DNA reads TGCAGTGCTAGTGGGACAGGGGGCTACGAGCAGTACTTC. Its protein product is CSASGTGGYEQYF. V is TRBV20-1 and J is TRBJ2-7; TRBD1 agrees at 11 bases. Germline V lookup: CDR1 DFQATT, CDR2 SNEGSKA (reference sequence). J lost 3 bases, V lost 3 bases, and 1 base had no gene match. The CDR3 extends over 13 amino acids.

There are a few counts of this clonotype. The V call is TRBV6-1, the J call TRBJ2-7, with D possibly TRBD2 on 5 matching bases. V was pared by 3 bases and J by 2 bases, with 11 bases between. The germline V gene encodes CDR1 MNHNS and CDR2 SASEGT. The CDR3 has 14 residues. The CDR3 DNA is TGTGCCAGCAGTGAGAGCGGAGTACCCTACGAGCAGTACTTC. Translation: CASSESGVPYEQYF.